A selection of T cell receptor beta chains follows, all from one sample in a study of blood T cell repertoires in COVID-19. Assay used: immunoSEQ multiplex PCR; TCRdb lists only in-frame clones, some missing. The sample holds about 250,000 clones, approximately 92% seen once. What was sequenced was peripheral blood. These receptor sequences come from a woman in her thirties or forties who had recovered from COVID-19. Each CDR3 is given with its conserved first and last residue. A D gene is named only where the DNA matches it firmly. The size of a clone is reported for some rows only, either as once, few or many, or as a class for expanded clones.

J: TRBJ1-2; D: -; V: TRBV30; size: -; CDR3: CAWSVSMGRTF; DNA: TGTGCCTGGAGTGTAAGCATGGGCCGCACCTTC
J: TRBJ2-3; D: TRBD2; V: TRBV9; size: -; CDR3: CASSVRGGTDTQYF; DNA: TGTGCCAGCAGCGTACGGGGGGGCACAGATACGCAGTATTTT
J: TRBJ2-7; D: -; V: TRBV4-2; size: -; CDR3: CASSQGEVTGMSYEQYF; DNA: TGTGCCAGCAGCCAAGGAGAGGTTACAGGGATGAGCTACGAGCAGTACTTC
J: TRBJ2-7; D: TRBD2; V: TRBV14; size: -; CDR3: CASSPYGRGVYEQYF; DNA: TGTGCCAGCAGCCCCTATGGGAGGGGCGTTTACGAGCAGTACTTC
J: TRBJ2-3; D: -; V: TRBV23-1; size: -; CDR3: CASITSTDTQYF; DNA: TGCGCCAGCATAACTAGCACAGATACGCAGTATTTT
J: TRBJ1-4; D: -; V: TRBV7-9; size: -; CDR3: CASSLRAPRTDNEKLFF; DNA: TGTGCCAGCAGCCTCAGGGCACCTCGGACAGATAATGAAAAACTGTTTTTT
J: TRBJ2-3; D: -; V: TRBV7-2; size: -; CDR3: CASSLAAAADTQYF; DNA: TGTGCCAGCAGCTTAGCGGCGGCCGCAGATACGCAGTATTTT
J: TRBJ2-7; D: TRBD1; V: TRBV18; size: -; CDR3: CASSPYRDRAPYEQYF; DNA: TGTGCCAGCTCACCCTACCGGGACAGGGCTCCCTACGAGCAGTACTTC
J: TRBJ2-1; D: -; V: TRBV7-3; size: -; CDR3: CASSLAGTGSYEQFF; DNA: TGTGCCAGCAGCTTGGCCGGAACAGGGTCCTATGAGCAGTTCTTC
J: TRBJ2-3; D: TRBD1; V: TRBV7-9; size: -; CDR3: CASSWGQGETDTQYF; DNA: TGTGCCAGCAGCTGGGGACAGGGGGAGACAGATACGCAGTATTTT
J: TRBJ2-5; D: -; V: TRBV5-4; size: -; CDR3: CASSLAGLLKTQYF; DNA: TGTGCCAGCAGCTTGGCCGGGTTGCTGAAGACCCAGTACTTC
J: TRBJ1-4; D: TRBD1; V: TRBV7-2; size: -; CDR3: CASSLGDRSGEKLFF; DNA: TGTGCCAGCAGCCTGGGGGACAGGAGTGGTGAAAAACTGTTTTTT
J: TRBJ1-2; D: -; V: TRBV3-1/TRBV3-2; size: -; CDR3: CASSQDAAVRGYTF; DNA: TGTGCCAGCAGCCAAGATGCTGCAGTGAGGGGCTACACCTTC
J: TRBJ1-5; D: -; V: TRBV6-6; size: once; CDR3: CASNTGSDQPQHF; DNA: TGTGCCAGCAATACAGGCTCAGATCAGCCCCAGCATTTT
J: TRBJ1-2; D: -; V: TRBV29-1; size: -; CDR3: CSVDYRPNYGYTF; DNA: TGCAGCGTTGACTACAGACCCAACTATGGCTACACCTTC
J: TRBJ2-2; D: -; V: TRBV11-3; size: -; CDR3: CASSSPSNSRAGELFF; DNA: TGTGCCAGCAGCTCACCATCGAACTCCAGGGCCGGGGAGCTGTTTTTT
J: TRBJ2-3; D: -; V: TRBV24-1; size: -; CDR3: CATSDYPRTPKEQYF; DNA: TGTGCCACCAGTGATTACCCTCGGACTCCAAAGGAGCAGTATTTT
J: TRBJ1-3; D: -; V: TRBV10-3; size: -; CDR3: CAVGDHNSGNTIYF; DNA: TGTGCGGTAGGGGATCACAACTCTGGAAACACCATATATTTT
J: TRBJ2-3; D: TRBD1; V: TRBV29-1; size: -; CDR3: CSVEEEPGGPDTQYF; DNA: TGCAGCGTTGAAGAAGAGCCAGGGGGACCAGATACGCAGTATTTT
J: TRBJ2-5; D: TRBD2; V: TRBV3-1/TRBV3-2; size: -; CDR3: CASSLPGERGGSETQYF; DNA: TGTGCCAGCAGCCTCCCTGGCGAGCGGGGGGGTTCGGAGACCCAGTACTTC
J: TRBJ2-1; D: TRBD2; V: TRBV29-1; size: -; CDR3: CSVELPSGKEQFF; DNA: TGCAGCGTTGAATTGCCTAGCGGGAAGGAGCAGTTCTTC
J: TRBJ1-6; D: -; V: TRBV3-1/TRBV3-2; size: -; CDR3: CASNIDRGDNSNSPLHF; DNA: TGTGCCAGCAACATCGACCGGGGGGACAACTCTAATTCACCCCTCCACTTT
J: TRBJ1-2; D: -; V: TRBV11-2; size: -; CDR3: CASSPGEGYGYTF; DNA: TGTGCCAGCAGCCCCGGGGAGGGTTATGGCTACACCTTC
J: TRBJ2-2; D: TRBD2; V: TRBV27; size: -; CDR3: CASSLWEGGELFF; DNA: TGTGCCAGCAGTTTATGGGAGGGCGGGGAGCTGTTTTTT
J: TRBJ1-2; D: -; V: TRBV27; size: -; CDR3: CASSLAQGLNGGYTF; DNA: TGTGCCAGCAGTTTAGCTCAGGGTTTGAATGGTGGCTACACCTTC
J: TRBJ1-6; D: -; V: TRBV2; size: -; CDR3: CASSANSPLHF; DNA: TGTGCCAGCAGTGCAAATTCACCCCTCCACTTT
J: TRBJ2-7; D: TRBD1; V: TRBV28; size: -; CDR3: CASSQGGQGKDEQYF; DNA: TGTGCCAGCAGCCAGGGGGGACAGGGGAAGGACGAGCAGTACTTC
J: TRBJ2-1; D: TRBD2; V: TRBV27; size: -; CDR3: CASSPRTSGSSYNEQFF; DNA: TGTGCCAGCAGTCCCAGGACTAGCGGGAGCTCCTACAATGAGCAGTTCTTC
J: TRBJ1-5; D: -; V: TRBV19; size: -; CDR3: CASSTGPGDQPQHF; DNA: TGTGCCAGTAGTACCGGACCGGGAGATCAGCCCCAGCATTTT
J: TRBJ1-5; D: -; V: TRBV19; size: -; CDR3: CASSRTANQPQHF; DNA: TGTGCCAGTAGTCGGACAGCAAATCAGCCCCAGCATTTT
J: TRBJ2-3; D: TRBD1; V: TRBV19; size: -; CDR3: CASSAWGPRQGRTDTQYF; DNA: TGTGCCAGTAGTGCTTGGGGCCCAAGACAGGGACGCACAGATACGCAGTATTTT
J: TRBJ2-5; D: TRBD1; V: TRBV7-9; size: -; CDR3: CASSADRGRETQYF; DNA: TGTGCCAGCAGCGCCGACAGGGGAAGAGAGACCCAGTACTTC
J: TRBJ1-5; D: TRBD1; V: TRBV19; size: -; CDR3: CASNPGQASIQPQHF; DNA: TGTGCCAGTAATCCGGGACAGGCCTCAATCCAGCCCCAGCATTTT
J: TRBJ1-1; D: -; V: TRBV18; size: -; CDR3: CASSPRGTAEAFF; DNA: TGTGCCAGCTCCCCGCGGGGTACTGCTGAAGCTTTCTTT
J: TRBJ2-5; D: -; V: TRBV3-1/TRBV3-2; size: once; CDR3: CASSQGGVQETQYF; DNA: TGTGCCAGCAGCCAAGGGGGGGTCCAAGAGACCCAGTACTTC
J: TRBJ2-1; D: TRBD1; V: TRBV4-1; size: -; CDR3: CASSHQTGVGDEQFF; DNA: TGCGCCAGCAGCCACCAGACAGGGGTGGGCGATGAGCAGTTCTTC
J: TRBJ2-1; D: TRBD2; V: TRBV10-3; size: -; CDR3: CAISESRGSSYNEQFF; DNA: TGTGCCATCAGTGAGTCGCGGGGGAGCTCCTACAATGAGCAGTTCTTC
J: TRBJ1-2; D: TRBD1; V: TRBV6-6; size: -; CDR3: CASSPQDRVNGYTF; DNA: TGTGCCAGCAGTCCTCAGGACAGGGTGAACGGCTACACCTTC
J: TRBJ1-2; D: TRBD1; V: TRBV4-1; size: -; CDR3: CASSLGTVDNYGYTF; DNA: TGCGCCAGCAGCCTGGGGACAGTCGATAACTATGGCTACACCTTC
J: TRBJ2-5; D: -; V: TRBV3-1/TRBV3-2; size: -; CDR3: CASSPQTEEGGETQYF; DNA: TGTGCCAGCAGCCCTCAGACCGAGGAGGGGGGGGAGACCCAGTACTTC
J: TRBJ2-6; D: TRBD2; V: TRBV3-1/TRBV3-2; size: -; CDR3: CASSSSISGGADGANVLTF; DNA: TGTGCCAGCAGCTCCTCTATTAGCGGGGGGGCCGATGGGGCCAACGTCCTGACTTTC
J: TRBJ1-2; D: TRBD1; V: TRBV5-1; size: -; CDR3: CASRPGTGGIGYTF; DNA: TGCGCCAGCAGGCCCGGGACAGGGGGAATCGGCTACACCTTC
J: TRBJ2-5; D: -; V: TRBV5-4; size: -; CDR3: CATLLQGMGETQYF; DNA: TGTGCCACCCTATTACAGGGTATGGGGGAGACCCAGTACTTC
J: TRBJ1-4; D: TRBD1; V: TRBV3-1/TRBV3-2; size: once; CDR3: CASSQGTGGGKLFF; DNA: TGTGCCAGCAGCCAGGGGACAGGGGGCGGAAAACTGTTTTTT
J: TRBJ2-2; D: TRBD2; V: TRBV7-2; size: -; CDR3: CASSLVVGRAAGELFF; DNA: TGTGCCAGCAGCTTAGTAGTGGGGAGGGCCGCCGGGGAGCTGTTTTTT
J: TRBJ1-2; D: -; V: TRBV6-5; size: -; CDR3: CASRGGLAGYTF; DNA: TGTGCCTCACGCGGGGGCCTGGCTGGCTACACCTTC
J: TRBJ2-1; D: TRBD2; V: TRBV5-6; size: -; CDR3: CASSLPGLGSYNEQFF; DNA: TGTGCCAGCAGCTTGCCTGGACTAGGGTCCTACAATGAGCAGTTCTTC
J: TRBJ2-5; D: -; V: TRBV15; size: -; CDR3: CATSGSGEGETQYF; DNA: TGTGCCACCAGCGGTTCGGGAGAAGGGGAGACCCAGTACTTC
J: TRBJ2-2; D: -; V: TRBV27; size: -; CDR3: CASSLRGTGELFF; DNA: TGTGCCAGCAGTTTGAGGGGGACCGGGGAGCTGTTTTTT
J: TRBJ2-2; D: TRBD1; V: TRBV5-1; size: -; CDR3: CASRSGGARGELFF; DNA: TGCGCCAGCAGGTCAGGGGGTGCGAGAGGAGAGCTGTTTTTT
J: TRBJ1-6; D: -; V: TRBV19; size: -; CDR3: CASSIDDTGNSPLHF; DNA: TGTGCCAGTAGTATAGACGATACAGGGAATTCACCCCTCCACTTT
J: TRBJ2-2; D: -; V: TRBV7-2; size: -; CDR3: CASSTGSKTGELFF; DNA: TGTGCCAGCTCCACAGGGTCGAAAACCGGGGAGCTGTTTTTT
J: TRBJ1-6; D: TRBD1; V: TRBV11-1; size: -; CDR3: CASSWDRDGSPLHF; DNA: TGTGCCAGCAGCTGGGACAGGGACGGTTCACCCCTCCACTTT